Sequencing of this T cell receptor beta chain was carried out in a study of Graves' ophthalmopathy and Graves' hyperthyroidism. Hyperthyroidism patients, aged 18 to 65, were newly diagnosed, under 2 months' duration. It was on clinical symptoms, serum thyroxine, TRAb, thyroid ultrasound and orbital computed tomography that diagnosis relied. For repertoire sequencing, the TCR beta CDR3 regions were amplified from RNA transcripts. HTBI primers primed a first-round RT-PCR, and a second-round multiplex PCR followed. From the multiplex PCR reads, TCRdb called clonotypes with MiXCR, one entry per CDR3 protein. The table records around 590,000 distinct CDR3 sequences, less than 40% of them present only once. A word on this clonotype: Its antigen is not known.

General study points: Most clonotypes expanded in thyroid above 0.001 frequency were present in blood too.

V lost 3 bases and J 1 base, leaving 7 bases between the germline ends. CDR3 length equals 15 residues. Per the germline V gene, CDR1 is SGHTA and CDR2 is FQGNSA. The material sequenced was peripheral blood or thyroid tissue (not recorded which). The rearrangement joins TRBV7-2 to TRBJ2-6, with D unclear. The clonotype comes from an adult man with Graves' hyperthyroidism. The DNA of the CDR3 is TGTGCCAGCAGCTTGTCCTGGTCTGGGGCCAACGTCCTGACTTTC. It is translated as CASSLSWSGANVLTF.